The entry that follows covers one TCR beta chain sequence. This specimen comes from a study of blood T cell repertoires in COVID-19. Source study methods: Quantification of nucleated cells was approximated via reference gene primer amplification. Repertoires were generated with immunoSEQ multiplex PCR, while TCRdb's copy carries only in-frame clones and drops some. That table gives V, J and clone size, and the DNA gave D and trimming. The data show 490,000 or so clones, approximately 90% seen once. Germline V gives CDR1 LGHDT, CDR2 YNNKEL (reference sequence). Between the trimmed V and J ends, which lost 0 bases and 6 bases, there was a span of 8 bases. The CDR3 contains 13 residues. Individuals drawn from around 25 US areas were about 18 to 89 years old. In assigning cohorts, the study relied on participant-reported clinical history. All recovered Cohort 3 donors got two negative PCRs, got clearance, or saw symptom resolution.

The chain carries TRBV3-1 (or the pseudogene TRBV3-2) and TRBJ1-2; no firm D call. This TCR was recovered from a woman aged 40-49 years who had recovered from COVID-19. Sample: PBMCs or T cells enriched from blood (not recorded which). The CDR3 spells CASSQDAEDGYTF. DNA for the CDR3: TGTGCCAGCAGCCAAGATGCGGAGGATGGCTACACCTTC.